These 17 T cell receptor beta chains share one sample of origin, sequenced in a study of cytomegalovirus exposure and HLA in healthy donors. 13 Jbeta primers and 60 Vbeta primers were used for the PCR. Generated by immunoSEQ multiplex PCR, the TCRdb table keeps only in-frame clones and is missing some. The repertoire table contains some 130,000 clones. Specimen: PBMCs. The receptors were sampled from a woman aged 40 to 50 in good health and CMV-seronegative.

The CDR3: CASTIQANTEAFF. CDR3 nucleotides: TGTGCCAGCACCATCCAGGCTAACACTGAAGCTTTCTTT. This chain uses TRBV5-5 with TRBJ1-1; the D is unclear. V was cut by 6 bases and J by 2 bases, with 11 bases left in between. The germline V gene encodes CDR1 SGHKS and CDR2 YYEKEE (reference sequence). This CDR3 has 13 residues.

This rearrangement joins TRBV15 to TRBJ1-2; 8 bases match TRBD1. CDR3 length: 14 amino acids. J was trimmed by 2 bases and V by 4 bases; bases with no gene match: 3. Germline V gene sequence: CDR1 LNHNV, CDR2 YYDKDF (reference sequence). DNA for the CDR3: TGTGCCACCAGCAAAGGACAGGGAAACTATGGCTACACCTTC. Its protein product is CATSKGQGNYGYTF. Together with reference TRBV15 and TRBJ1-2, the CDR3 gives the full variable domain: DAMVIQNPRYQVTQFGKPVTLSCSQTLNHNVMYWYQQKSSQAPKLLFHYYDKDFNNEADTPDNFQSRRPNTSFCFLDIRSPGLGDTAMYLCATSKGQGNYGYTFGSGTRLTVV.

V usage is TRBV9 and J usage is TRBJ2-4; 10 bases align to TRBD1. This CDR3 region has 15 residues. The V gene end was trimmed by 4 bases and the J gene end by 7 bases; junction bases not matched to a gene: 8. Germline V gene sequence: CDR1 SGDLS, CDR2 YYNGEE. CDR3 residues: CASSPRQGAMNIQYF. DNA for the CDR3: TGTGCCAGCAGCCCCCGACAGGGGGCGATGAACATTCAGTACTTC.

The chain is built from TRBV4-3 and TRBJ2-2; TRBD1 aligns across 8 bases. Germline loops: CDR1 LGHNA, CDR2 YSLEER. The CDR3 contains 17 residues. V lost 0 bases and J lost 4; bases outside the gene matches: 7. The CDR3 reads CASSQDLNRGATGELFF. Written as DNA, the CDR3 is TGCGCCAGCAGCCAAGATTTGAACAGGGGGGCCACCGGGGAGCTGTTTTTT.

The chain joins TRBV7-2 to TRBJ1-1, with D hard to call. V dropped 4 bases and J dropped 3 bases, with 3 bases sitting between them. This CDR3 contains 11 residues. Looked up from germline, CDR1 is SGHTA and CDR2 is FQGNSA. The DNA for the CDR3 is TGTGCCAGCAGCTCAGACACTGAAGCTTTCTTT. It encodes CASSSDTEAFF.

In DNA, the CDR3 is TGTGCCAGCAGCTTAGACACAGGTCTGAACACTGAAGCTTTCTTT. Its protein is CASSLDTGLNTEAFF. The chain has TRBV7-9 and TRBJ1-1; D possibly corresponds to TRBD1 (5 bases). The germline CDR1 and CDR2 sequences are SEHNR and FQNEAQ (reference sequence). Trimming took off 1 base at V and 0 bases at J, with 9 bases between the two ends. The CDR3 runs 15 residues.

The V gene is TRBV6-5, the J gene TRBJ2-2; no clear D gene. Germline V gene lookup returns CDR1 MNHEY and CDR2 SVGAGI. The CDR3 sequence is 15 residues long. The V and J ends lost 6 bases and 2 bases respectively, with 13 bases between them. Written as DNA, the CDR3 is TGTGCCAGCAGGAAGCCAGGTCTCAACACCGGGGAGCTGTTTTTT. As protein: CASRKPGLNTGELFF.

The J gene is TRBJ2-5, the V gene TRBV19; D not certain. The length of the CDR3 is 13 residues. Trimming removed 8 bases from V and 2 bases from J, with 12 bases in between. Germline CDR1 LNHDA, CDR2 SQIVND (reference sequence). The CDR3 bases are TGTGCCAGTTCATTTGGCAGACAAGAGACCCAGTACTTC. Protein sequence: CASSFGRQETQYF. The full variable domain, in which reference TRBV19 and TRBJ2-5 provide the parts outside the CDR3, is DGGITQSPKYLFRKEGQNVTLSCEQNLNHDAMYWYRQDPGQGLRLIYYSQIVNDFQKGDIAEGYSVSREKKESFPLTVTSAQKNPTAFYLCASSFGRQETQYFGPGTRLLVL.

The J gene is TRBJ1-2, the V gene TRBV19, with 9 bases identical to TRBD1. J gave up 8 bases and V 9 bases, and 19 bases lay outside the gene matches. The length of the CDR3 is 16 residues. Germline CDR1 LNHDA, CDR2 SQIVND (reference sequence). CDR3 coding DNA: TGTGCCAGCAACCGGGACAGGGTTTCGGATGTTCTGGGCTACACCTTC. Residues: CASNRDRVSDVLGYTF. Filled out from reference TRBV19 and TRBJ1-2, the complete variable domain reads DGGITQSPKYLFRKEGQNVTLSCEQNLNHDAMYWYRQDPGQGLRLIYYSQIVNDFQKGDIAEGYSVSREKKESFPLTVTSAQKNPTAFYLCASNRDRVSDVLGYTFGSGTRLTVV.

The V gene is TRBV10-3, the J gene TRBJ2-7, with D tentatively TRBD2 (7 bases). Germline assignment: CDR1 ENHRY and CDR2 SYGVKD. The CDR3 extends over 13 amino acids. V was trimmed by 0 bases and J by 9 bases, leaving 12 bases between them. CDR3 in DNA: TGTGCCATCAGTGAGTCGGGAGGGGGAGGGCAGTACTTC. Its translation is CAISESGGGGQYF.

The V and J genes are TRBV4-3 and TRBJ1-2; 10 nucleotides line up with TRBD1. Germline values: CDR1 LGHNA, CDR2 YSLEER. This CDR3 region has 14 residues. J was trimmed by 6 bases and V by 3 bases; bases with no gene match: 4. The CDR3 loop is CASSQGQGLNGYTF. The CDR3 bases are TGCGCCAGCAGCCAGGGACAGGGGTTAAATGGCTACACCTTC.

V and J are TRBV7-8 and TRBJ1-5, with a possible D match to TRBD1 (5 bases). Trimming left V 5 bases short and J 5 bases short, with 16 bases between. Looked up from germline, CDR1 is SGHVS and CDR2 is FQNEAQ. The CDR3 has 15 amino acids. CDR3 region: CASSQNVGAYQPQHF. For the CDR3, the DNA is TGTGCCAGCAGCCAAAACGTAGGGGCATATCAGCCCCAGCATTTT.

The chain recombines TRBV5-1 with TRBJ2-7, with 12 bases fitting TRBD1. The CDR3 sequence is 15 residues long. V lost 0 bases, J lost 7 bases, and 5 bases stayed unmatched. Looked up from germline, CDR1 is SGHRS and CDR2 is YFSETQ. The DNA for the CDR3 is TGCGCCAGCAGCTTGGCGGGACAGGGGGCGGAGGAGCAGTACTTC. Its translation is CASSLAGQGAEEQYF.

CDR3 sequence reads: CASSHVFFYNEQFF. CDR3 nucleotides: TGCGCCAGCAGCCACGTATTTTTCTACAATGAGCAGTTCTTC. This chain uses TRBV4-3 with TRBJ2-1; D gene uncertain. The V gene's germline CDR1 is LGHNA and CDR2 YSLEER. V lost 3 bases and J 3 bases, leaving 9 bases between the germline ends. The CDR3 is 14 amino acids.

This sequence joins TRBV4-2 and TRBJ2-5; TRBD2 agrees at 8 bases. Germline CDR1 is LGHNA and CDR2 is YNFKEQ. CDR3 length: 13 amino acids. Trimming took 0 bases from V and 10 from J; bases not matched to a gene: 4. CDR3 region: CASSQDVGTSQYF. CDR3 DNA sequence: TGTGCCAGCAGCCAAGATGTCGGGACTAGCCAGTACTTC.

This chain links TRBV15 with TRBJ1-2; 7 nucleotides match TRBD1. This CDR3 comprises 13 residues. The V gene end was trimmed by 0 bases and the J gene end by 5 bases; junction bases not matched to a gene: 0. In germline, CDR1 is LNHNV, CDR2 YYDKDF (reference sequence). DNA of the CDR3: TGTGCCACCAGCAGAGAACAGGGGTATGGCTACACCTTC. Translated: CATSREQGYGYTF.

The rearrangement joins TRBV29-1 to TRBJ1-2, with no clear D. V was clipped by 2 bases and J by 3 bases, with 10 bases between them. CDR3 length equals 13 residues. CDR1 and CDR2 (germline): SQVTM, ANQGSEA. CDR3 loop: CSVEQPVDYGYTF. CDR3 nucleotides: TGCAGCGTTGAACAACCAGTTGACTATGGCTACACCTTC. Drawing the rest from reference TRBV29-1 and TRBJ1-2, the complete variable domain is SAVISQKPSRDICQRGTSLTIQCQVDSQVTMMFWYRQQPGQSLTLIATANQGSEATYESGFVIDKFPISRPNLTFSTLTVSNMSPEDSSIYLCSVEQPVDYGYTFGSGTRLTVV.